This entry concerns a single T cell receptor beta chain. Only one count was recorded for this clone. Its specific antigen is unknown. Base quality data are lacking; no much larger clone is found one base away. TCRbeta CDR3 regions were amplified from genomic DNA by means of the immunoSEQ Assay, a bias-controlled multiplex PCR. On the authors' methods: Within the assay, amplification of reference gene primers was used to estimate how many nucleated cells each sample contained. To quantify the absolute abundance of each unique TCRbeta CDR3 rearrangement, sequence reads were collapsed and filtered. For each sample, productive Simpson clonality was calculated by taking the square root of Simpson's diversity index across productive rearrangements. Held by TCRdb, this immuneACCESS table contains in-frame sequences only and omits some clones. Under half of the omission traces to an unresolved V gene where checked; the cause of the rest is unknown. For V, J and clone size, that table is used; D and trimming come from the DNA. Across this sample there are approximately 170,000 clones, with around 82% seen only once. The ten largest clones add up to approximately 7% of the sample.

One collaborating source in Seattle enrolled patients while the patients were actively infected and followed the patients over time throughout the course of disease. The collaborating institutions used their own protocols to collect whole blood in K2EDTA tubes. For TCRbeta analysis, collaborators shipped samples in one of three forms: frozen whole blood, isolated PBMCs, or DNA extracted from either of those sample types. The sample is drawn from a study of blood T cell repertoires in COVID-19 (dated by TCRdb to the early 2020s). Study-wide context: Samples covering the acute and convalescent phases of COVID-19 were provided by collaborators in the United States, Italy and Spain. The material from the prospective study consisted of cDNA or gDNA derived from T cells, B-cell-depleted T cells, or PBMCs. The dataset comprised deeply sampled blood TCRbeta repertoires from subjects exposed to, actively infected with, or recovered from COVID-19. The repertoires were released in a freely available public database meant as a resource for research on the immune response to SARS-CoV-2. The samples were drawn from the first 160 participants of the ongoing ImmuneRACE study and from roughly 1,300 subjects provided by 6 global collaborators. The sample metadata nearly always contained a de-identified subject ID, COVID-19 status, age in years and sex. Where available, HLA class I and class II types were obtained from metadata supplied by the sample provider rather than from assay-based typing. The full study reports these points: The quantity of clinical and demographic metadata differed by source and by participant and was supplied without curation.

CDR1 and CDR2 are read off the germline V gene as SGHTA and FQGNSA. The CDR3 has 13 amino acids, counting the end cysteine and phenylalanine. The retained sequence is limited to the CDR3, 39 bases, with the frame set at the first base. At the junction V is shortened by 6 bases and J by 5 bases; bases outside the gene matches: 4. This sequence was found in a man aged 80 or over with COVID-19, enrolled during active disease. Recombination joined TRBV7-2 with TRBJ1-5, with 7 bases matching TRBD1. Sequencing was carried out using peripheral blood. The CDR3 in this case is CASRGQSDQPQHF. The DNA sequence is TGTGCCAGCAGGGGACAGTCAGATCAGCCCCAGCATTTT.